This T cell receptor beta chain stems from a study of persistence of HIV-infected CD4 T cells. The overall study: Isolated cells were CMV- and HIV-1 Gag-responding CD4+ T cells.

Points on this clone: The antigen remains unidentified.

Sequencing used immunoSEQ version 4 in survey mode. Sequencing was performed with immunoSEQ multiplex PCR; in TCRdb, only in-frame clones are kept and a portion is missing. The profile shows approximately 32,000 clones, approximately 80% of them singletons. The CDR3 loop spans 13 amino acids. V lost 5 bases and J lost 0, with 9 bases in between. Germline CDR1 SGHTS, CDR2 YDEGEE. General study results and limits: Compared with CD3/CD28-stimulated cells, CMV- and Gag-responding cells showed lower TCRbeta richness.

An overlapping HIV-1 Gag peptide pool stimulated these cells at 0.95 to 1 ug/peptide/mL. Sorted nonresponding memory CD4+ T cells were CD40L-negative, CD69-negative, CD45RO-high. J is TRBJ2-7 and V is TRBV5-8; D ambiguous. The sequence derives from an adult woman with HIV who was CMV-seropositive. This material consisted of CD4+ T cells sorted from PBMCs after roughly 19-hour stimulation, taken from a patient who received antiretroviral therapy. CDR3 amino acids: CASSNRYSYEQYF. The CDR3 nucleotides are TGTGCCAGCAGTAACCGATACTCCTACGAGCAGTACTTC.